This record covers a single TCR beta chain. The CDR3 is 16 amino acids. This record comes from a study of blood T cell repertoires in COVID-19. Per the original data handling: It was from reference gene primer amplification that nucleated cell counts were estimated. Assay used: immunoSEQ multiplex PCR; TCRdb lists only in-frame clones, some missing. V and J calls and clone size are as listed in that table; D and trimming were resolved from the DNA. The table lists 200,000 or so clones, roughly 90% of them singletons. This receptor was taken from a woman in her late teens or twenties who had recovered from COVID-19. The chain uses TRBV21-1 and TRBJ2-7; the table gives TRBD2 as D, unverified against the DNA. TRBV21-1 is a recognized pseudogene. Sequencing was done on a sample of PBMCs or T cells enriched from blood (not recorded which). The CDR3 DNA reads as TGTGCCAGCAGCAAATGGCTTCTAGCGGATTTTCACGAGCAGTACTTC. This encodes CASSKWLLADFHEQYF.